What follows is one T cell receptor (beta chain) and its context. Its antigen is unidentified. Compared with germline, one end of the junction differs, possibly owing to a read error. The CDR3 is 17 residues long. Germline loops: CDR1 MNHEY, CDR2 SVGEGT. This specimen comes from a study of tumor-infiltrating lymphocytes in primary liver carcinoma. Study results and limitations: Bulk unsorted material prevented CD4+ and CD8+ repertoire comparison. The 250 largest clones made up significantly more of tumor than blood repertoires (p = 0.039).

In addition to blood RNA drawn from unsorted whole blood, germline DNA was extracted. A constant-region primer primed TCR beta cDNA synthesis from about 530 ng of total RNA. Slightly modified ARM-PCR served as the procedure for the TCR beta libraries. These libraries came from three rounds of nested multiplex PCR. The study ran its first two PCR rounds for around 10 cycles each, using TRBV1-TRBV30 forward primers and a C-beta reverse primer. Each CDR3 protein gets one entry after TCRdb re-called the multiplex PCR reads with MiXCR. The sample has roughly 330,000 distinct CDR3 sequences; around 60% are singletons.

The rearrangement joins TRBV6-2 or TRBV6-3 to TRBJ2-1, with D possibly TRBD2 on 6 matching bases. The TCR originated in a middle-aged man with primary liver carcinoma and hepatitis B virus infection. The specimen sequenced was peripheral blood. CDR3 in amino acids: CASIRLSGLSSHNEQFF. The DNA for the CDR3 is TGTGCCAGCATCCGACTCAGCGGGTTGAGCTCCCACAATGAGCAGTTCTTC.